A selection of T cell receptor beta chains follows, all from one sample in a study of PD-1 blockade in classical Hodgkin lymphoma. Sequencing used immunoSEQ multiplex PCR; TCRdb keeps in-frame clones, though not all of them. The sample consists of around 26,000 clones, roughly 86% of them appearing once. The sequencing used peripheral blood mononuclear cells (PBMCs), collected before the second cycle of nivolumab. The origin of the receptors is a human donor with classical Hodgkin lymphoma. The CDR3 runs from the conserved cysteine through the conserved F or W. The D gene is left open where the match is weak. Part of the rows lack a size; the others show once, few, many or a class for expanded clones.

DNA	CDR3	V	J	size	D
TGTGCCAGCAGCCCCGACAGCGATCAGCCCCAGCATTTT	CASSPDSDQPQHF	TRBV6-5	TRBJ1-5	.	.
TGTGCCAGCAGTTCATGGACAGGGAGCTACGAGCAGTACTTC	CASSSWTGSYEQYF	TRBV6-5	TRBJ2-7	.	TRBD1
TGCGCCAGCAGCCGCTTGGAGGGAGAGACCCAGTACTTC	CASSRLEGETQYF	TRBV4-1	TRBJ2-5	.	.
TGTGCCAGCAGCGAAACAGGGACATATGGCTACACCTTC	CASSETGTYGYTF	TRBV7-3	TRBJ1-2	.	.
TGTGCCAGCAGCGTAGGGCCTCCGACCGAGCAGTACTTC	CASSVGPPTEQYF	TRBV9	TRBJ2-7	.	.
TGTGCCAGCAGCCCCCGCCCTCGGACAGTTAGCACAGATACGCAGTATTTT	CASSPRPRTVSTDTQYF	TRBV7-8	TRBJ2-3	.	.
TGTGCCAGCAGTGCTGACAGCTATGGCTACACCTTC	CASSADSYGYTF	TRBV6-6	TRBJ1-2	.	.
TGTGCCAGCAGCTTAATGAGGGATGGAAACACCATATATTTT	CASSLMRDGNTIYF	TRBV7-9	TRBJ1-3	.	.
TGTGCCAGCGGCCAGATAACTAGCGGGGGGGCGAATGAGCAGTTCTTC	CASGQITSGGANEQFF	TRBV28	TRBJ2-1	.	TRBD2
TGTGCCAGTAGTGACTCCGGGACAATATACAATGAGCAGTTCTTC	CASSDSGTIYNEQFF	TRBV19	TRBJ2-1	once	.
TGTGCCAGCAGACCACCACAGGGGAACGAGCAGTACTTC	CASRPPQGNEQYF	TRBV11-2	TRBJ2-7	.	TRBD1
TGTGCCTGGAGTGGAAGACCCTTCACCGGGGAGCTGTTTTTT	CAWSGRPFTGELFF	TRBV30	TRBJ2-2	.	.
TGTGCCAGCAGCTTAGGTAGGGTCGCTCAGCCCCAGCATTTT	CASSLGRVAQPQHF	TRBV7-2	TRBJ1-5	.	.
TGTGCCAGCAGTTTATCGATGGGGGTGAGCACAGATACGCAGTATTTT	CASSLSMGVSTDTQYF	TRBV27	TRBJ2-3	.	.
TGTGCCAGCAGCTTACCAGATGAAAAACTGTTTTTT	CASSLPDEKLFF	TRBV7-9	TRBJ1-4	.	.
TGTGCCAGAGACCCCCACCGACACACCATATATTTT	CARDPHRHTIYF	TRBV5-4	TRBJ1-3	once	.
TGTGCCAGTTCTCTAGCGGGGCCCACAGATACGCAGTATTTT	CASSLAGPTDTQYF	TRBV19	TRBJ2-3	.	TRBD2
TGCGCCAGCAGCTGGGACACACAGGGGAAGGACCAACCATATGGCTACACCTTC	CASSWDTQGKDQPYGYTF	TRBV5-1	TRBJ1-2	.	TRBD1
TGTGCCAGCAGTGAACGGTTTATAACCCTCCACTTT	CASSERFITLHF	TRBV6-1	TRBJ1-6	.	.
TGTGCCAGCAGCCGCCGGGGCGACACCGGGGAGCTGTTTTTT	CASSRRGDTGELFF	TRBV9	TRBJ2-2	.	.
TGCGCCAGCAGCCACTCGTACGAGCAGTACTTC	CASSHSYEQYF	TRBV4-3	TRBJ2-7	.	.
TGTGCCAGTAAACTGGGGGGGTTCGCGAACACCGGGGAGCTGTTTTTT	CASKLGGFANTGELFF	TRBV19	TRBJ2-2	once	TRBD2
TGTGCCAGTAGCACGCCGGACCCGAGCACTGAAGCTTTCTTT	CASSTPDPSTEAFF	TRBV19	TRBJ1-1	medium-sized	.
TGTGCCAGCAGTTTGTGGGGGACAGGGAGGAGAAATCAGCCCCAGCATTTT	CASSLWGTGRRNQPQHF	TRBV28	TRBJ1-5	.	TRBD1
TGTGCCAGCAGACGACAAAAGTTAGCGGGGGTCGAGACCCAGTACTTC	CASRRQKLAGVETQYF	TRBV5-6	TRBJ2-5	.	TRBD2
TGTGCCAGCAGCCACCCGTCATTGATTGTAGCGGGGGGGGATACGCAGTATTTT	CASSHPSLIVAGGDTQYF	TRBV7-8	TRBJ2-3	.	TRBD2
TGTGCCAGCAGTTTATGGGGGGAAAGCACACAGAATACGCAGTATTTT	CASSLWGESTQNTQYF	TRBV27	TRBJ2-3	.	.
TGTGCCACCAGCAGCGAGAAGGTCAGGGCTGAAGCTTTCTTT	CATSSEKVRAEAFF	TRBV15	TRBJ1-1	.	.
TGCAGCGTTCAACACGGACTAGCGGGGAACAATGAGCAGTTCTTC	CSVQHGLAGNNEQFF	TRBV29-1	TRBJ2-1	.	TRBD2
TGCGCCAGCGGCGCCGGGACAGAGACCTACGAGCAGTACTTC	CASGAGTETYEQYF	TRBV23-1	TRBJ2-7	few	TRBD1
TGTGCCAGTAGTATAGTGGAGGGACAGGGGGCTTACGAGCAGTACTTC	CASSIVEGQGAYEQYF	TRBV19	TRBJ2-7	.	TRBD1
TGTGCCAGCATTTCCGGGACGGTCTCCTACGAGCAGTACTTC	CASISGTVSYEQYF	TRBV27	TRBJ2-7	.	.
TGTGCCAGCAGCTTGGACAGGGGGTTAGATGGCTACACCTTC	CASSLDRGLDGYTF	TRBV5-6	TRBJ1-2	.	TRBD1
TGTGCCAGCAGTCCTCGACTAGCGGCCCCAGAGACCCAGTACTTC	CASSPRLAAPETQYF	TRBV2	TRBJ2-5	.	TRBD2
TGTGCCAGCAGCCAAGACGGCTGGGTCTCCTACACCTTC	CASSQDGWVSYTF	TRBV14	TRBJ1-2	large	.
TGTGCCAGCAGCCTCGGAGGAAGGGAAGGGTCCTACAATGAGCAGTTCTTC	CASSLGGREGSYNEQFF	TRBV13	TRBJ2-1	few	.
TGTGCCAGTAGTATTGGGCCGGGAACCAACTATGGCTACACCTTC	CASSIGPGTNYGYTF	TRBV19	TRBJ1-2	.	.
TGTGCCAGCAGGGGGACTGTCCCCAATCAGCCCCAGCATTTT	CASRGTVPNQPQHF	TRBV28	TRBJ1-5	few	.
TGTGCCAGCAGTTTAGTTACCGGGAACACTGAAGCTTTCTTT	CASSLVTGNTEAFF	TRBV28	TRBJ1-1	.	.
TGTGCCAGCAGCTTTGGTAGCGCCAGAGCTTCCTACAATGAGCAGTTCTTC	CASSFGSARASYNEQFF	TRBV7-2	TRBJ2-1	once	.
TGTGCCAGCAGTTACGCGACATTGGGCTACGAGCAGTACTTC	CASSYATLGYEQYF	TRBV6-5	TRBJ2-7	.	.
TGTGCCAGCAGCGGCGGACTAGCGGGCACAGATACGCAGTATTTT	CASSGGLAGTDTQYF	TRBV9	TRBJ2-3	once	TRBD2
TGTGCCAGCAGCTTATCCAGGGGGCGCGGTGAGCAGTTCTTC	CASSLSRGRGEQFF	TRBV11-2	TRBJ2-1	.	TRBD1